The source of this TCR beta chain is a study of blood T cell repertoires in COVID-19 (TCRdb year 2020). As for the study more broadly: The collaborator samples originated in the United States, Italy and Spain and spanned the acute and convalescent phases of COVID-19. Samples came from the ongoing ImmuneRACE study (first 160 participants) plus 1,254 subjects from 6 global collaborators. The repertoires were released in a freely available public database meant as a resource for research on the immune response to SARS-CoV-2. A de-identified subject ID, COVID-19 status, age in years and sex were almost always included in the sample metadata. Subjects who had been exposed to COVID-19, were actively infected with it, or had recovered from it provided the deeply sampled blood TCRbeta repertoires that made up the dataset. HLA class I and class II types, where available, came from metadata supplied by the sample provider rather than from assay-based typing. The prospective study material was composed of cDNA or gDNA derived from T cells, B-cell-depleted T cells, or PBMCs. The full study reports these points: The amount of clinical and demographic metadata varied by source and participant and was provided uncurated.

One collaborating source in Seattle enrolled patients while the patients were actively infected and followed the patients over time throughout the course of disease. Collaborating institutions collected whole blood in K2EDTA tubes following their own protocols. For TCRbeta analysis, collaborators shipped samples as frozen whole blood, isolated PBMCs, or DNA extracted from either of those sample types. The CDR3 starts with the cysteine, ends with the phenylalanine, and has 15 residues. The DNA shown is the 45-base CDR3, in frame from base 1. The germline V gene (reference sequence) yields SEHNR for CDR1 and FQNEAQ for CDR2. Trimming takes 4 bases off V and 2 bases off J; junction bases not matched to a gene: 6. This clone has just one count. Its antigen is currently not known. No per-base quality is available; no much larger clone lies one base away. The immunoSEQ Assay, a bias-controlled multiplex PCR, was used to amplify TCRbeta CDR3 regions from genomic DNA. The authors processed their data as follows. The number of nucleated cells in each sample was estimated by amplification of reference gene primers within the assay. Sequence reads were collapsed and filtered to measure the absolute abundance of every unique TCRbeta CDR3 rearrangement. Productive Simpson clonality was computed per sample as the square root of Simpson's diversity index over productive rearrangements. The source is immuneACCESS, and TCRdb retained only in-frame sequences with V and J called. Part of the clones is not carried over; for the studies checked, unresolved V genes explain less than half of this, and the remainder is unexplained. V, J and clone size derive from that table, while D and trimming were established from the DNA sequence. For this sample the table gives roughly 220,000 clones, of which 85% to 90% were detected only once. The ten most abundant clones make up roughly 10% of the sample.

The sample taken for sequencing was peripheral blood. The rearrangement combines TRBV7-9 with TRBJ2-3; 7 middle bases align to TRBD1. The TCR originated in a woman aged 45-60 years with COVID-19, enrolled during active disease. This receptor has the CDR3 CASSSSTGPTDTQYF. In nucleotides, the sequence is TGTGCCAGCAGCTCGTCGACAGGGCCCACAGATACGCAGTATTTT.